The sequence of this T cell receptor beta chain was determined in a study of PD-L1 blockade in urothelial cancer. Study background: Blood analysis took place 3 weeks (second dose) and 6 weeks after treatment start. Overall study results and limits: Tumor-associated clones in blood expanded more at 3 weeks in durable-benefit patients.

Some clones are missing from TCRdb's copy, which holds only in-frame ones; the method was immunoSEQ multiplex PCR. Among roughly 130,000 clones listed, around 85% were seen once. Germline V lookup: CDR1 SGHRS, CDR2 YFSETQ. The CDR3 has 16 residues. V shed 0 bases and J shed 0 bases, with 10 bases lying between them. Specified time point: pretreatment peripheral blood. Note on this clone: Its antigen is currently unknown.

The receptor was isolated from a man over 45 with urothelial cancer. Source: PBMCs, taken around atezolizumab (anti-PD-L1) treatment. The genes are TRBV5-1 and TRBJ2-1; no clear D. The CDR3 DNA reads as TGCGCCAGCAGCTTGGAGTCCCGGAGCTCCTACAATGAGCAGTTCTTC. Residues: CASSLESRSSYNEQFF.